Sequencing of this T cell receptor (beta chain) was carried out in a study of high-grade serous ovarian cancer treatment subgroups. The repertoire was sequenced with immunoSEQ multiplex PCR; TCRdb's copy has only in-frame clones and lacks some. The table lists 18,000 or so clones, around 75% of them singletons. Study outcomes and limitations: Spatial context was lost because tumors were sequenced in bulk.

CDR1 is ENHRY, CDR2 SYGVKD, per germline. Unmatched junction bases numbered 9, after V lost 3 bases and J lost 5 bases. The CDR3 is 16 amino acids. Tumor samples were taken before definitive surgery or chemotherapy. A note on this clone: Antigen: not known.

The clonotype was recovered from a human donor with high-grade serous ovarian cancer. Sequencing was performed on tumor tissue. This chain uses TRBV10-3 with TRBJ2-5; 10 bases fit TRBD2. The CDR3 region is CAISDSSLAGHETQYF. CDR3 sequence (DNA): TGTGCCATCAGTGATTCTTCACTAGCGGGACACGAGACCCAGTACTTC.